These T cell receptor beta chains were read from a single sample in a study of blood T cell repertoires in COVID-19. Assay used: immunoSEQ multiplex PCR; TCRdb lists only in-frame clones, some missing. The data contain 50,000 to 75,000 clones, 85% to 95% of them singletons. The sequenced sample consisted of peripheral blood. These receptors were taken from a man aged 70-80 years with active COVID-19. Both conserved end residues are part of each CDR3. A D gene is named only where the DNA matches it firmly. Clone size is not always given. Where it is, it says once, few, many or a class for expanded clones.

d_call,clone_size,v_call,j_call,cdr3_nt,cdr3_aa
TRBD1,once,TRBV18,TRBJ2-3,TGTGCCAGCTCATCCAGGGACAGCCTTTACACAGATACGCAGTATTTT,CASSSRDSLYTDTQYF
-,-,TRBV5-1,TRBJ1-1,TGCGCCAGCGGATTACAGGGATCACCCACTGAAGCTTTCTTT,CASGLQGSPTEAFF
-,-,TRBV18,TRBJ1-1,TGTGCCAGCTCATCATCACAGGGAGTCACTGAAGCTTTCTTT,CASSSSQGVTEAFF
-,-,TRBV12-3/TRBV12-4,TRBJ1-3,TGTGCCAGCAGTTTTAAGGGGGGGGCAACCACTTTT,CASSFKGGATTF
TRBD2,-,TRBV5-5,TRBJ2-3,TGTGCCAGCAGTAGGACGGGGGGGAGCACAGATACGCAGTATTTT,CASSRTGGSTDTQYF
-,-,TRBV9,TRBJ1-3,TGTGCCAGCAGCGTTCCGAGCGGAAACACCATATATTTT,CASSVPSGNTIYF
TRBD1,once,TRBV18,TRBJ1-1,TGTGCCAGCTCACAGACAGGGGGCGCGGACACTGAAGCTTTCTTT,CASSQTGGADTEAFF
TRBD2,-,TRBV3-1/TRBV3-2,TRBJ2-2,TGTGCCAGCAGCCGAATCCGCGGGGGGGCCGGAGGCACCGGGGAGCTGTTTTTT,CASSRIRGGAGGTGELFF
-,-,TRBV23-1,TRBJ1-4,TGCGCCAGCAGCCTAATCGGACGGACAAATGAAAAACTGTTTTTT,CASSLIGRTNEKLFF
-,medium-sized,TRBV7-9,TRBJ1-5,TGTGCCAGCAGCCCCTCGGGTCAAGGACAGCCCCAGCATTTT,CASSPSGQGQPQHF
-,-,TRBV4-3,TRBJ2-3,TGCGCCAGCAGCCTACCCGGAGATACGCAGTATTTT,CASSLPGDTQYF
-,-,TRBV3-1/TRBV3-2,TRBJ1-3,TGTGCCAGCAGCCAACCTCTGGGCACCGCCTCTGGAAACACCATATATTTT,CASSQPLGTASGNTIYF
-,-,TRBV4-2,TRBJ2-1,TGTGCCAGCAAGATACATCCACTAGATGATGGCAATGAGCAGTTCTTC,CASKIHPLDDGNEQFF
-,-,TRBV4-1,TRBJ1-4,TGCGCCAGCAGCCACTACCTCCGAGAGGAATGGCTGTTTTTT,CASSHYLREEWLFF
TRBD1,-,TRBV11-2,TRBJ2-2,TGTGCCAGCAGCTTAGATAGGACAGGGAGAGGGGAGCTGTTTTTT,CASSLDRTGRGELFF
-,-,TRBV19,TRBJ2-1,TGTGCCAGTAGTATAACTGTTTTCTACAATGAGCAGTTCTTC,CASSITVFYNEQFF
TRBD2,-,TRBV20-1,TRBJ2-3,TGCAGTGCTAGTGGACTAGCGGCGGATACGCAGTATTTT,CSASGLAADTQYF
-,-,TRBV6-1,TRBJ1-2,TGTGCCAGCAGTGAAACAGGGCTTCGGTATGGCTACACCTTC,CASSETGLRYGYTF
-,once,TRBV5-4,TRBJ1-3,TGTGCCAGCAGCCAAGGGGCAGGTTCCCTCTCTGGAAACACCATATATTTT,CASSQGAGSLSGNTIYF
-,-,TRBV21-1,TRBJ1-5,TGTGCCACCACAGACCAGTATCAGCCCCAGCATTTT,CATTDQYQPQHF
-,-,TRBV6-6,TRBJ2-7,TGTGCCAGCAGTCTACAGGGATACGAGCAGTACTTC,CASSLQGYEQYF
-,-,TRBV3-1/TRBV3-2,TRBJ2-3,TGTGCCAGCAGCGCTCCGGGCACAGATACGCAGTATTTT,CASSAPGTDTQYF
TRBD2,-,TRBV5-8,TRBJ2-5,TGTGCCAGCAGCCCGATGCTGGGACTAGGGGCGACCCAGTACTTC,CASSPMLGLGATQYF
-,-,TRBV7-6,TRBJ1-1,TGTGCCAGCGCCGGTATGGTTGGGGGGACTGAAGCTTTCTTT,CASAGMVGGTEAFF
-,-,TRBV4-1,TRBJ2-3,TGCGCCAGCAGCCCGTTGGGCACTAGCACAGATACGCAGTATTTT,CASSPLGTSTDTQYF
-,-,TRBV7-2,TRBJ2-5,TGTGCCAGCAGCTTAGGCCCAGGCGACCAAGAGACCCAGTACTTC,CASSLGPGDQETQYF
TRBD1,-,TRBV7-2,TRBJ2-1,TGTGCCAGCAGCTTATATGGGACAGGGTTCAATGAGCAGTTCTTC,CASSLYGTGFNEQFF
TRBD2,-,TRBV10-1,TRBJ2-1,TGCGCCAGCAGGTCCGGGGGGGGCCATGAGCAGTTCTTC,CASRSGGGHEQFF
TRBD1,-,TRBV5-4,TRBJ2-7,TGTGCCAGCAGTCTAGGGGCGACGGGACAGGCCAGCTCCTACTCCTACGAGCAGTACTTC,CASSLGATGQASSYSYEQYF
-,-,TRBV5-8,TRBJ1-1,TGTGCCAGCAGCTTCAGGAATATGAACACTGAAGCTTTCTTT,CASSFRNMNTEAFF
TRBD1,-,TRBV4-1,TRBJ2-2,TGCGCCAGCAGCCAATACCAGGGGGCGAGGGGGGAGCTGTTTTTT,CASSQYQGARGELFF
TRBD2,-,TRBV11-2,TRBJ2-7,TGTGCCAGCAGCTTATTTGCTAGCGGCTCCTACGAGCAGTACTTC,CASSLFASGSYEQYF
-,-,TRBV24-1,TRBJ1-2,TGTGCCACCCGCTCCGAGGGCTATGGAAGCTACACCTTC,CATRSEGYGSYTF
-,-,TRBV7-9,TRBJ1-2,TGTGCCAGCAGCTTAGTTGGGACGGCGGGGGGCTACACCTTC,CASSLVGTAGGYTF
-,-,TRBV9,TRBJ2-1,TGTGCCAGCAATCCCGTTCACAATGAGCAGTTCTTC,CASNPVHNEQFF
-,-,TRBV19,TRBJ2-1,TGTGCCAGTAGTATAGCCGGGGGGCGGGGTGAGCAGTTCTTC,CASSIAGGRGEQFF
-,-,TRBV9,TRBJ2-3,TGTGCCAGCAGCTTGCTCCGGGAAGGGACAGATACGCAGTATTTT,CASSLLREGTDTQYF
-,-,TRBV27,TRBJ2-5,TGTGCCAGCAGTTCCCGAGGACGGACAAAACAAGAGACCCAGTACTTC,CASSSRGRTKQETQYF
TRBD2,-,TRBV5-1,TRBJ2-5,TGCGCCAGCAGCATGCGGGGGGACGGGACCCAGTACTTC,CASSMRGDGTQYF
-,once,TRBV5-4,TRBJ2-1,TGTGCCAGCAGTCGGGACAATTTAAACAATGAGCAGTTCTTC,CASSRDNLNNEQFF
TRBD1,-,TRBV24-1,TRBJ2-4,TGTGCCACCAGTGAGACAGGGAACATTCAGTACTTC,CATSETGNIQYF
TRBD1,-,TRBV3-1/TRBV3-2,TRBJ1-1,TGTGCCAGCAGCCAAGTCGGGACAGGGGGCAGGTCTGAAGCTTTCTTT,CASSQVGTGGRSEAFF
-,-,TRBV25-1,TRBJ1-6,TGTGCCAGCAGGGACGGGACAAGAAATTCACCCCTCCACTTT,CASRDGTRNSPLHF
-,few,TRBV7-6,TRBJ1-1,TGTGCCAGCATCCTTACCGGGGGAGGGAAAGGGAACACTGAAGCTTTCTTT,CASILTGGGKGNTEAFF
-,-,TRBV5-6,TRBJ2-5,TGTGCCAGCAGCTTGTTTCCAGGGACCCAGTACTTC,CASSLFPGTQYF
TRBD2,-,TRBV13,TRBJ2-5,TGTGCCAGGAACCCGGGGACTAGCGAGGGTCCGACCCAGTACTTC,CARNPGTSEGPTQYF
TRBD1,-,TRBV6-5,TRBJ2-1,TGTGCCAGCAGCGCCGGGACAGGGGTTGATTATGAGCAGTTCTTC,CASSAGTGVDYEQFF